What follows are 9 T cell receptor beta chains derived from one specimen sequenced in a study of T cells in Graves' hyperthyroidism and ophthalmopathy. TCR beta CDR3 regions were amplified from RNA. The primer set for the first-round RT-PCR of the TCR CDR3 was HTBI. One entry per CDR3 protein, called by TCRdb with MiXCR from the multiplex PCR reads. The top ten clones hold approximately 16% of a sample with hundreds of thousands of distinct CDR3 sequences, roughly a sixth of them seen once. Sequenced: blood. These TCRs come from a woman in her fifties or sixties with Graves' hyperthyroidism that later progressed to Graves' ophthalmopathy.

This clonotype was seen more than once but under ten times. The genes are TRBV20-1 and TRBJ1-5; D is ambiguous. The CDR3 totals 14 residues. Trimming stripped 2 bases from V and 3 bases from J, with 11 bases between. CDR1 is DFQATT and CDR2 is SNEGSKA in the germline V gene (reference sequence). CDR3 amino acids: CSARSKQNNQPQHF. The CDR3 coding sequence is TGCAGTGCTAGATCTAAGCAGAACAATCAGCCCCAGCATTTT.

In the case of this clonotype: This could be a read error, since a much larger clone is one nucleotide away. This chain connects TRBV20-1 to TRBJ2-1; possibly TRBD1 for D (5 bases). V was cut by 0 bases and J by 9 bases, with 9 bases left in between. CDR3 length equals 12 residues. The germline V gene encodes CDR1 DFQATT and CDR2 SNEGSKA (reference sequence). CDR3 in amino acids: CSAREGHSEQFF. CDR3 nucleotide sequence: TGCAGTGCTAGAGAGGGGCACAGTGAGCAGTTCTTC.

This clonotype was observed a few times. The chain combines TRBV29-1 with TRBJ2-7; D unclear. The germline V and J ends were trimmed by 4 bases and 0 bases, with 7 bases remaining between them. The CDR3 sequence is 12 residues long. From germline, CDR1 is SQVTM and CDR2 ANQGSEA. The CDR3 DNA is TGCAGCGTTGTGCTCGCCTCCTACGAGCAGTACTTC. The encoded protein is CSVVLASYEQYF.

The rearrangement uses TRBV6-1 and TRBJ1-5, with TRBD1 matching 9 bases. Germline-derived CDR1 and CDR2 are MNHNS and SASEGT. CDR3 length equals 15 residues. The trim removed 6 bases at V and 6 bases at J, leaving 9 bases unmatched. The CDR3 sequence is CASSDGTGFGQPQHF. As DNA, the CDR3 is TGTGCCAGCAGCGATGGGACAGGGTTTGGTCAGCCCCAGCATTTT.

This clonotype was observed at least ten times. The chain is built from TRBV19 and TRBJ2-1, with 11 bases aligning to TRBD2. This CDR3 is built from 16 residues. V lost 7 bases, J lost 5 bases, and 10 bases stayed unmatched. Germline V gene sequence: CDR1 LNHDA, CDR2 SQIVND (reference sequence). This CDR3 reads CASIRTPGLADNEQFF. Written as DNA, the CDR3 is TGTGCCAGTATAAGAACTCCGGGACTAGCGGACAATGAGCAGTTCTTC.

This chain joins TRBV3-1 and TRBJ2-5; 9 nucleotides line up with TRBD2. V lost 0 bases, J lost 5 bases, and 7 bases stayed unmatched. CDR3 length: 16 amino acids. Germline CDR1 LGHDT, CDR2 YNNKEL (reference sequence). This CDR3 is CASSQDSTSGRETQYF. The CDR3 DNA reads TGTGCCAGCAGCCAAGATTCAACTAGCGGGCGGGAGACCCAGTACTTC.

This clonotype was recorded many times. The junction and the germline gene differ at one end; a read error may be behind it. The chain has TRBV5-1 and TRBJ2-3, with 7 bases matching TRBD2. CDR3 length equals 13 residues. CDR1 and CDR2 from the germline V gene are SGHRS and YFSETQ. The CDR3 is CASSPGGGDTQYF. The CDR3 DNA reads TGTGCCAGCAGCCCGGGCGGGGGAGATACGCAGTATTTT. The whole variable domain, remainder taken from reference TRBV5-1 and TRBJ2-3, is KAGVTQTPRYLIKTRGQQVTLSCSPISGHRSVSWYQQTPGQGLQFLFEYFSETQRNKGNFPGRFSGRQFSNSRSEMNVSTLELGDSALYLCASSPGGGDTQYFGPGTRLTVL.

The V and J genes are TRBV7-9 and TRBJ2-7; 10 nucleotides agree with TRBD1. This CDR3 region has 18 residues. Germline values: CDR1 SEHNR, CDR2 FQNEAQ (reference sequence). V trimming: 5 bases; J trimming: 3 bases; junction bases outside the gene matches: 16. The CDR3 DNA follows: TGTGCCAGCAGCCTCCTGCGGGACAGGGGCCCATCTTTCTACGAGCAGTACTTC. Amino acid sequence: CASSLLRDRGPSFYEQYF. Supplemented by reference TRBV7-9 and TRBJ2-7, the full variable domain reads DTGVSQNPRHKITKRGQNVTFRCDPISEHNRLYWYRQTLGQGPEFLTYFQNEAQLEKSRLLSDRFSAERPKGSFSTLEIQRTEQGDSAMYLCASSLLRDRGPSFYEQYFGPGTRLTVT.

The chain links TRBV2 to TRBJ1-1; D not certain. This CDR3 has 13 amino acids. Germline lookup yields CDR1 SNHLY and CDR2 FYNNEI. Trimming left V 8 bases short and J 2 bases short, with 12 bases between. CDR3 DNA: TGTGCCAGCCCTGGGAACCTCAACACTGAAGCTTTCTTT. Translation: CASPGNLNTEAFF.